This entry concerns a single T cell receptor (beta chain). Its antigen is undetermined. This record belongs to a study of CD8+CD57+ T cells in acquired aplastic anemia. For the study at large: Sorted CD4+ and CD8+ cells gave an average of roughly 3 ug of DNA. Overall study results and limits: Shared by patients and controls, approximately 29 CD8+ CDR3s were abundant in patients.

The TCR beta profiling, which covered VDJ combination and CDR3 sequence, was carried out using genomic DNA as the template. MiXCR, applied by TCRdb to the reads, yields one record per CDR3 protein. The data show about 180,000 distinct CDR3 sequences, roughly 43% seen once. V lost 5 bases to trimming and J lost 7 bases; unmatched junction nucleotides: 7. The length of the CDR3 is 14 residues. CDR1 and CDR2 from the germline V gene are DFQATT and SNEGSKA (reference sequence). Patients sequenced had flow cytometry evidence of CD8+CD57+ cell expansion. Each of the patients presented with severe acquired aplastic anemia.

The gene calls are TRBV20-1 and TRBJ2-7; 14 bases are shared with TRBD2. This receptor was taken from a human donor with aplastic anemia. The sequencing sample was made of sorted CD4+, CD8+, or CD8+CD57+ T cells (not recorded which) from PBMCs. The CDR3: CSASTSGGAWEQYF. The CDR3 nucleotides are TGCAGTGCTTCGACTAGCGGGGGGGCCTGGGAGCAGTACTTC.